Listed here is a single T cell receptor beta chain. This likely reflects a read error, since a far larger clone is one base away. The same CDR3 can be traced to other DNA sequences in this sample. This sample was taken from a study of shared clonotypes between healthy human individuals. Germline CDR1 MNHNS, CDR2 SASEGT. This CDR3 comprises 15 residues. The V gene lost 5 bases and the J gene lost 0 bases, with 13 bases spanning the gap. An even split of each subset's genomic DNA across several immunoSEQ plates was performed. Some clones are missing from TCRdb's copy, which holds only in-frame ones; the method was immunoSEQ multiplex PCR. The data show about 92,000 clones, around 47% seen once.

The specimen was PBMCs. The sequence was collected from a woman aged 35 to 49 in good health. Some clones in this sample may be carry-over from other donors' samples. V and J are TRBV6-1 and TRBJ1-1; D possibly corresponds to TRBD1 (6 bases). Written as DNA, the CDR3 is TGTGCCAGCAGTCCCTACAGGGCTCTGAACACTGAAGCTTTCTTT. Translated, it gives CASSPYRALNTEAFF.